Here is one T cell receptor beta chain with its context. These data are taken from a study of blood T cell repertoires in COVID-19. Study at large: The cDNA or gDNA used as material had been derived from T cells, B-cell-depleted T cells, or PBMCs.

The V gene lost 8 bases and the J gene lost 3 bases, with 8 bases spanning the gap. The CDR3 length is 12 residues. Germline V gives CDR1 SGHTA, CDR2 FQGNSA. Recruits, aged 18 to 89 years, lived in 20 to 30 US areas. Original handling: Reference gene primer amplification yielded estimated nucleated cell counts. Clones were read by immunoSEQ multiplex PCR, and TCRdb kept only the in-frame ones, dropping some. V and J calls and clone size follow that table, whereas D and trimming were derived from the DNA. Of more than 300,000 clones in the sample, 90% were seen once. The source material was PBMCs or T cells enriched from blood (not recorded which). The chain joins TRBV7-2 to TRBJ2-1; a weak D match, TRBD1 (6 bases). The clonotype comes from a woman between 25 and 40 years old who had been exposed to COVID-19. The CDR3 protein is CASGTSYNEQFF. The CDR3 coding sequence is TGTGCCAGCGGGACAAGCTACAATGAGCAGTTCTTC.